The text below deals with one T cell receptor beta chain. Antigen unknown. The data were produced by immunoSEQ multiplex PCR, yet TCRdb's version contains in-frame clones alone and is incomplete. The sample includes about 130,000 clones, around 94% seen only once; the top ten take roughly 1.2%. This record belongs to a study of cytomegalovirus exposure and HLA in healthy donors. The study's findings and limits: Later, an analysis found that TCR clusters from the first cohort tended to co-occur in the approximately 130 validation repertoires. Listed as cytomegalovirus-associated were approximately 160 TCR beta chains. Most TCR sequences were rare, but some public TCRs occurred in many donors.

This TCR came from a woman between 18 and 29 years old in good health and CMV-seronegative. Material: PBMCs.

CDR3 protein: CASSQDGQGATGYTF. The DNA of the CDR3 is TGTGCCAGCAGCCAAGATGGGCAGGGGGCGACTGGCTACACCTTC. V and J are TRBV4-2 and TRBJ1-2, with TRBD1 matching over 8 bases. CDR1 and CDR2 from the germline V gene are LGHNA and YNFKEQ. V was clipped by 0 bases and J by 7 bases; unmatched bases: 7. CDR3 length equals 15 residues.